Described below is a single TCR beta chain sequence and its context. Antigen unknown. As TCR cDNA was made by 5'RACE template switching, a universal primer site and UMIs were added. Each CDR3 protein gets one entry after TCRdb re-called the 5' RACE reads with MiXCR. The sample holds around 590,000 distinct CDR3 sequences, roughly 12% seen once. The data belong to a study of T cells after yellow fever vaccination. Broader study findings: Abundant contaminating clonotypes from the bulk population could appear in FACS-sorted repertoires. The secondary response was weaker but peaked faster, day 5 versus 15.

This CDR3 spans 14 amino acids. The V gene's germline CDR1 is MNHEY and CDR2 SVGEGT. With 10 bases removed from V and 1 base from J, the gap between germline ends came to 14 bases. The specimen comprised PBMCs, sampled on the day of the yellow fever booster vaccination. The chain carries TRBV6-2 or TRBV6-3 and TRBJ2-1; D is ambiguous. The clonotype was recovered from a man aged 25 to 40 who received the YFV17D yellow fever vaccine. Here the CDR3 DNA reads TGTGCCACTTCTCCGGTAGCTTCCTACAATGAGCAGTTCTTC. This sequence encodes CATSPVASYNEQFF.